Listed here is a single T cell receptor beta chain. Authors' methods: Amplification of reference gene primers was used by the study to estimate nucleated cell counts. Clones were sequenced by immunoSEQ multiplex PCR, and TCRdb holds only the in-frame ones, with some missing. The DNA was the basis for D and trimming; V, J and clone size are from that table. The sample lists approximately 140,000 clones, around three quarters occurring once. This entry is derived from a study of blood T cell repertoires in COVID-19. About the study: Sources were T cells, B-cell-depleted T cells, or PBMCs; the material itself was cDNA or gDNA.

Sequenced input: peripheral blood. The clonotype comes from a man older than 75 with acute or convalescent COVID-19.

The CDR3 region has the DNA TGTGCCTGGAGCCCGGGACAGGGTTTTAATAGCAATCAGCCCCAGCATTTT. The encoded protein is CAWSPGQGFNSNQPQHF. The gene calls are TRBV30 and TRBJ1-5; 9 bases map to TRBD1. There are 17 residues in the CDR3. CDR1 is GTSNPN, CDR2 SVGIG, per germline (reference sequence). Trimming at V came to 3 bases and at J to 0 bases, leaving 9 bases not matched to a gene. Full variable domain (remainder filled in from reference TRBV30 and TRBJ1-5): SQTIHQWPATLVQPVGSPLSLECTVEGTSNPNLYWYRQAAGRGLQLLFYSVGIGQISSEVPQNLSASRPQDRQFILSSKKLLLSDSGFYLCAWSPGQGFNSNQPQHFGDGTRLSIL.